This T cell receptor (beta chain) stems from a study of long-term antiretroviral therapy in people with HIV. Study-level points and caveats: Post-ART diversity increased but stayed below transplant donor controls. Controls showed broader CDR3 length ranges than did the HIV repertoires.

Comments on this clone: What it binds is not known.

V lost 6 bases to trimming and J lost 4 bases; unmatched junction nucleotides: 6. This CDR3 contains 15 residues. Germline V lookup: CDR1 LNHDA, CDR2 SQIVND (reference sequence). There was at least one pre-ART PBMC sample for each donor, plus at least two post-ART PBMC samples. The authors ran the immunoSEQ assay, v3.0, at survey level. Method: immunoSEQ multiplex PCR; TCRdb's copy keeps in-frame clones and lacks some. This table has 26,000 or so clones, around 87% appearing once. This TCR derives from a woman aged 25-40 years with HIV. The specimen was unsorted PBMCs, collected 1.9 years after starting antiretroviral therapy. This chain links TRBV19 with TRBJ2-2, with 9 bases aligning to TRBD1. The CDR3 region is CASSRQGVGTGELFF. The CDR3 DNA reads as TGTGCCAGTAGCCGACAGGGGGTGGGCACCGGGGAGCTGTTTTTT.